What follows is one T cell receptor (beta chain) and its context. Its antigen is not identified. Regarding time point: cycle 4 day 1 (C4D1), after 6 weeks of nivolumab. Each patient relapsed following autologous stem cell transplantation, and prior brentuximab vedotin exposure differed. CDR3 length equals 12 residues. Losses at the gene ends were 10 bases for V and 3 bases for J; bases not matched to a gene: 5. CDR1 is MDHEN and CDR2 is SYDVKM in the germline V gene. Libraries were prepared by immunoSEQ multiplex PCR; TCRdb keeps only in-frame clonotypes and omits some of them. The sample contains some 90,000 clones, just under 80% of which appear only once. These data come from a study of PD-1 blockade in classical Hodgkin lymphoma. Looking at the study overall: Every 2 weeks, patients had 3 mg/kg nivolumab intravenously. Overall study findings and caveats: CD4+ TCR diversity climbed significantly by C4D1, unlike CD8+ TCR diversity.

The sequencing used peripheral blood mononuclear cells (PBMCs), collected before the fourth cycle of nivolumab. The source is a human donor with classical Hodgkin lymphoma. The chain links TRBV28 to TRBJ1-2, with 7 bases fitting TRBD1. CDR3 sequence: CATRGQYYGYTF. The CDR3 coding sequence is TGTGCCACCAGGGGACAGTACTATGGCTACACCTTC.